This TCR beta chain was identified during a study of T-cell memory formation after mild COVID-19. Whole-study findings and limits: Clones contracting over day 15 to 85 were CD4/CD8 balanced, with later expanders leaning CD4+. Shrinking CD4+ clones were chiefly CM and EM; CD8+ ones were chiefly EMRA.

The V end was cut by 3 bases, the J end by 2 bases, with 14 bases between. The germline V gene has CDR1 SGDLS and CDR2 YYNGEE. The CDR3 covers 15 residues. Libraries for TCRalpha and TCRbeta carried sample barcodes and unique molecular identifiers via 5'RACE. MiXCR was run by TCRdb on the 5' RACE reads, yielding one entry per CDR3 protein. The sample contains some 330,000 distinct CDR3 sequences, roughly 20% of which appear only once. As to this clonotype: Its target is not known.

This receptor was identified in an adult woman who had mild COVID-19 (a few samples of this study predate the infection). Cell type and time point are not known. This chain links TRBV9 with TRBJ2-5; a weak D match, TRBD2 (6 bases). The sequenced sample consisted of PBMCs or a T cell subset sorted from them (not recorded which). The DNA for the CDR3 is TGTGCCAGCAGCGGCGGCGGGGTCGTACAAGAGACCCAGTACTTC. It translates to CASSGGGVVQETQYF.